These 25 T cell receptor beta chains were all obtained from the same sample, sequenced in a study of monozygotic twins with inflammatory bowel disease. TCRdb reanalyzed the 5' RACE reads and collapses them to one entry per CDR3 protein, without DNA. In total, the table holds around 450,000 distinct CDR3 sequences. Material: blood. These receptor sequences come from a human donor with ulcerative colitis or Crohn's disease, or a healthy co-twin of an affected twin (not recorded which).

J is TRBJ1-6 and V is TRBV28; there is no DNA to check the TCRdb D call of TRBD1. The germline V gene has CDR1 MDHEN and CDR2 SYDVKM. The CDR3 has 14 amino acids. The CDR3 spells CASKPAQGYSPLHF.

The V call is TRBV28, the J call TRBJ2-4; TCRdb returns TRBD2, unconfirmable since there is no DNA. There are 14 residues in the CDR3. Germline V gene data show CDR1 as MDHEN and CDR2 as SYDVKM. The CDR3 region is CASSFGGSKNIQYF. Together with reference TRBV28 and TRBJ2-4, the CDR3 gives the full variable domain: DVKVTQSSRYLVKRTGEKVFLECVQDMDHENMFWYRQDPGLGLRLIYFSYDVKMKEKGDIPEGYSVSREKKERFSLILESASTNQTSMYLCASSFGGSKNIQYFGAGTRLSVL.

V usage is TRBV10-3 and J usage is TRBJ2-7. This CDR3 spans 13 amino acids. Germline CDR1 reads ENHRY; CDR2 reads SYGVKD. The CDR3 protein is CAMASGASYEQYF.

The chain recombines TRBV7-9 with TRBJ1-1; there is no DNA to check the TCRdb D call of TRBD1. Germline assignment: CDR1 SEHNR and CDR2 FQNEAQ (reference sequence). This CDR3 is 15 amino acids long. CDR3 loop: CASSHPQETNTEAFF.

The chain uses TRBV15 and TRBJ1-3; TCRdb lists TRBD1, though no DNA is available to test this call. This CDR3 is built from 15 residues. The germline CDR1 and CDR2 sequences are LNHNV and YYDKDF (reference sequence). The CDR3 loop reads CATSSTPDPGNTIYF.

V gene TRBV20-1 combines with J gene TRBJ2-5; TCRdb's D gene call, TRBD2, goes unchecked for lack of DNA. CDR1 is DFQATT, CDR2 SNEGSKA, per germline (reference sequence). CDR3 size: 16 residues. CDR3 sequence: CSAPGLAEGYGDPQYF.

The chain carries TRBV20-1 and TRBJ2-7; TCRdb outputs TRBD1, but without DNA this stays unchecked. CDR1 is DFQATT, CDR2 SNEGSKA, per germline (reference sequence). The CDR3 spans 16 residues. The CDR3 region is CSARDPRGGETYEQYF.

This chain connects TRBV29-1 to TRBJ1-1. Germline-derived CDR1 and CDR2 are SQVTM and ANQGSEA. The CDR3 totals 13 residues. The CDR3 reads CSARAGPNTEAFF. The full variable domain, in which reference TRBV29-1 and TRBJ1-1 provide the parts outside the CDR3, is SAVISQKPSRDICQRGTSLTIQCQVDSQVTMMFWYRQQPGQSLTLIATANQGSEATYESGFVIDKFPISRPNLTFSTLTVSNMSPEDSSIYLCSARAGPNTEAFFGQGTRLTVV.

The chain carries TRBV6-5 and TRBJ2-1; TCRdb proposes TRBD2, but this gene call is untestable without DNA. Germline V gene sequence: CDR1 MNHEY, CDR2 SVGAGI. The CDR3 consists of 16 residues. This chain's CDR3 is CASSYRPAGAGNEQFF.

V and J are TRBV7-2 and TRBJ2-7; the TRBD2 assignment by TCRdb is unverifiable without DNA. In germline, CDR1 is SGHTA, CDR2 FQGNSA. The CDR3 runs 15 residues. Here the CDR3 reads CASSPRAVPSDEQYF.

The V gene is TRBV5-1, the J gene TRBJ2-3; TCRdb outputs TRBD1, but without DNA this stays unchecked. CDR3 length: 13 amino acids. Germline V lookup: CDR1 SGHRS, CDR2 YFSETQ. CDR3 loop: CASARWGGDTQYF. Together with reference TRBV5-1 and TRBJ2-3, the CDR3 gives the full variable domain: KAGVTQTPRYLIKTRGQQVTLSCSPISGHRSVSWYQQTPGQGLQFLFEYFSETQRNKGNFPGRFSGRQFSNSRSEMNVSTLELGDSALYLCASARWGGDTQYFGPGTRLTVL.

V gene TRBV5-1 combines with J gene TRBJ2-2; TCRdb selects TRBD1, and the lack of DNA leaves this call unchecked. Germline V CDR1 and CDR2: SGHRS, YFSETQ. This CDR3 is 15 amino acids long. CDR3: CASSYTGQGTGELFF.

V usage is TRBV10-3 and J usage is TRBJ2-2; absent DNA, TCRdb's TRBD1 call cannot be checked. CDR1 is ENHRY, CDR2 SYGVKD, per germline. The CDR3 is 16 residues long. Here the CDR3 reads CAISESWTVNTGELFF.

The chain is built from TRBV20-1 and TRBJ1-2; the TCRdb D gene call, TRBD1, has no DNA to confirm it. The CDR3 has 14 residues. CDR1 and CDR2 (germline): DFQATT, SNEGSKA (reference sequence). CDR3 region: CSARGTGGNYGYTF.

V is TRBV9 and J is TRBJ2-7; TCRdb's D call, TRBD1, is unchecked because there is no DNA. The CDR3 sequence is 15 residues long. CDR1 SGDLS and CDR2 YYNGEE come from the germline V gene. The CDR3 region is CASSFGASGWGEQYF.

This chain connects TRBV2 to TRBJ1-3. The CDR3 contains 15 residues. CDR1 is SNHLY, CDR2 FYNNEI, per germline. The CDR3 sequence is CASTDWGLTGNTIYF.

The rearrangement links TRBV5-1 to TRBJ2-1; checking the TCRdb D call of TRBD1 is not possible without DNA. Per the germline V gene, CDR1 is SGHRS and CDR2 is YFSETQ. This CDR3 has 16 amino acids. The chain's CDR3 is CASSWSQRGAYNEQFF.

V and J are TRBV7-2 and TRBJ2-5; TCRdb designates TRBD1, a call that cannot be tested without DNA. CDR3 length equals 15 residues. CDR1 is SGHTA and CDR2 is FQGNSA in the germline V gene. The chain's CDR3 is CASSPGTGGYETQYF.

The chain uses TRBV29-1 and TRBJ1-1. Germline V gene sequence: CDR1 SQVTM, CDR2 ANQGSEA. The CDR3 is 13 amino acids. CDR3 region: CSVRPSLNTEAFF.

This chain joins TRBV29-1 and TRBJ2-3; TCRdb indicates TRBD1, and absent DNA this call remains unverified. The CDR3 extends over 14 amino acids. Germline V gives CDR1 SQVTM, CDR2 ANQGSEA. The CDR3 region is CSMGGGQGADTQYF.

The CDR3 sequence is CASSYGTGSPNEKLFF. This chain uses TRBV7-9 with TRBJ1-4; as DNA is missing, the TRBD1 call by TCRdb cannot be tested. CDR1 is SEHNR, CDR2 FQNEAQ, per germline (reference sequence). The length of the CDR3 is 16 residues.

The chain combines TRBV7-2 with TRBJ2-2; TCRdb's D call of TRBD1 is untestable without DNA. The germline V gene has CDR1 SGHTA and CDR2 FQGNSA. This CDR3 is 14 amino acids long. The CDR3 sequence is CASSWTGWTGELFF.

V and J are TRBV18 and TRBJ2-1. This CDR3 region has 14 residues. Germline-derived CDR1 and CDR2 are KGHSH and LQKENI. CDR3 amino acids: CASSPATTGNEQFF. The variable domain in full, with the rest retrieved from reference TRBV18 and TRBJ2-1, is NAGVMQNPRHLVRRRGQEARLRCSPMKGHSHVYWYRQLPEEGLKFMVYLQKENIIDESGMPKERFSAEFPKEGPSILRIQQVVRGDSAAYFCASSPATTGNEQFFGPGTRLTVL.

This chain joins TRBV20-1 and TRBJ1-1; the TCRdb D gene call, TRBD1, has no DNA to confirm it. Germline CDR1 is DFQATT and CDR2 is SNEGSKA (reference sequence). The CDR3 runs to 11 residues. CDR3 region: CSAPRRTEAFF.

The chain has TRBV18 and TRBJ1-2. The CDR3 is 13 residues long. Germline V lookup: CDR1 KGHSH, CDR2 LQKENI. CDR3 sequence reads: CASSPRDEAGYTF.